This paragraph reports one TCR beta chain. Its antigen is currently unknown. This CDR3 is missing its conserved last phenylalanine or tryptophan, likely due to a read error. The data are from a study of lung T cells in sarcoidosis with Löfgren's syndrome. Overall study: Löfgren's syndrome patients were the main repertoire analysis focus. General study points: TRAV12-1 preferentially paired with TRBV2, with homologous CDR3s. TRAV12-1 and TRBV2 were reportedly most expanded in Löfgren's patients. Multiple Löfgren's syndrome patients reportedly shared TRAV12-1 and TRBV2 CDR3 motifs, suggesting public CD4+ TCRs.

V gave up 1 base and J gave up 2 bases, with 10 bases separating them. The CDR3 is 15 residues long. TCRdb re-analysed the reads in MiXCR, keeping a single row per CDR3 protein. The profile shows tens of thousands of distinct CDR3 sequences, about 20% of them singletons. This chain joins TRBV12-3 or TRBV12-4 and TRBJ2-3, with D maybe TRBD1 (5 bases). The origin of this receptor is a human donor with sarcoidosis (Löfgren's syndrome or another form), or a control subject (not recorded which). Material for sequencing was CD4+ T cells from PBMCs. CDR3 region: CASSLVGRDTDTQYS. In DNA, the CDR3 is TGTGCCAGCAGTTTAGTGGGCAGGGACACAGATACGCAGTATTCT.